A single sample gave rise to the 27 T cell receptor beta chains below, sequenced in a study of T-cell memory formation after mild COVID-19. TCRdb reprocessed the 5' RACE reads via MiXCR and lists one record per CDR3 protein. Of fewer than 500,000 distinct CDR3 sequences listed, roughly 23% are singletons. The material sequenced was PBMCs or a T cell subset sorted from them (not recorded which). The receptors were gathered from an adult woman who had mild COVID-19 (a few samples of this study predate the infection). Cell type and time point are not known.

J is TRBJ2-1 and V is TRBV13; D is tentatively TRBD1 or TRBD2 (5 bases each). Between the trimmed V and J ends, which lost 5 bases and 2 bases, there was a span of 16 bases. The CDR3 spans 16 residues. The germline V gene has CDR1 PRHDT and CDR2 FYEKMQ (reference sequence). Here the CDR3 DNA reads TGTGCCAGCAGCCCCGGAGGCAGGGTACCCTACAATGAGCAGTTCTTC. Protein product: CASSPGGRVPYNEQFF.

This sequence joins TRBV7-9 and TRBJ1-2; tentative D call: TRBD1 (5 bases). Germline loops: CDR1 SEHNR, CDR2 FQNEAQ (reference sequence). The V and J ends lost 1 base and 4 bases respectively, with 10 bases between them. This CDR3 is built from 14 residues. CDR3 coding DNA: TGTGCCAGCAGCTTAGTTGGGGGGACCTATGGCTACACCTTC. Amino acids: CASSLVGGTYGYTF. The entire variable domain, with the rest obtained from reference TRBV7-9 and TRBJ1-2, is as follows: DTGVSQNPRHKITKRGQNVTFRCDPISEHNRLYWYRQTLGQGPEFLTYFQNEAQLEKSRLLSDRFSAERPKGSFSTLEIQRTEQGDSAMYLCASSLVGGTYGYTFGSGTRLTVV.

The chain combines TRBV20-1 with TRBJ1-1; TRBD1 might be the D (6 bases). V gave up 2 bases and J gave up 3 bases, with 13 bases separating them. Germline V lookup: CDR1 DFQATT, CDR2 SNEGSKA (reference sequence). This CDR3 is 14 amino acids long. The CDR3 bases are TGCAGTGCTAGATTGGGGGCCGGCCACACTGAAGCTTTCTTT. Amino acid sequence: CSARLGAGHTEAFF.

V is TRBV11-1 and J is TRBJ2-7, with D perhaps matching TRBD2 (5 bases). V was trimmed by 5 bases and J by 6 bases, leaving 17 bases between them. CDR3 length equals 14 residues. Germline V gives CDR1 SGHAT, CDR2 FQDESV (reference sequence). The CDR3 reads CASSPVGLGVEQYF. In nucleotides, the CDR3 is TGTGCCAGCAGCCCCGTCGGGCTCGGGGTCGAGCAGTACTTC.

Points on this clonotype: A much larger clone differs from this one at a single base, so this may be a read error. The CDR3 nucleotides read TGCGCCAGCAGCTCGGAGAAAGGACCCTACGAGCAGTACTTC. It encodes CASSSEKGPYEQYF. V gene TRBV5-1 combines with J gene TRBJ2-7; D gene unclear. This CDR3 has 14 amino acids. Germline values: CDR1 SGHRS, CDR2 YFSETQ. V lost 3 bases, J lost 2 bases, and 12 bases lay in between.

This clonotype was picked up a small number of times. The CDR3 nucleotides are TGCGCCAGCAGCCCCGGTAAAGTACAGGGAGGAACTGAAGCTTTCTTT. As protein: CASSPGKVQGGTEAFF. The rearrangement joins TRBV23-1 to TRBJ1-1, with D possibly matching TRBD1 (6 bases). TRBV23-1 is an ORF, with its function uncertain. The CDR3 is 16 amino acids. V was trimmed by 6 bases and J by 5 bases, leaving 22 bases between them.

This clonotype has only a few counts. The V and J genes are TRBV24-1 and TRBJ2-1, with D perhaps matching TRBD1 (5 bases). The germline V gene has CDR1 KGHDR and CDR2 SFDVKD. The ends were cut back, 5 bases at V and 3 bases at J, with 10 bases in the middle. The CDR3 extends over 14 amino acids. CDR3 coding DNA: TGTGCCACCAGTGGACAAGGACACTACAATGAGCAGTTCTTC. Its protein product is CATSGQGHYNEQFF.

This clonotype was observed a handful of times. The chain links TRBV3-1 to TRBJ2-7; 11 bases fit TRBD2. The V gene's germline CDR1 is LGHDT and CDR2 YNNKEL (reference sequence). J was trimmed by 3 bases and V by 4 bases; bases with no gene match: 5. The CDR3 spans 15 residues. CDR3 amino acids: CASSLGTSGVYEQYF. The CDR3 nucleotides are TGTGCCAGCAGCCTCGGGACTAGCGGAGTCTACGAGCAGTACTTC.

This rearrangement joins TRBV20-1 to TRBJ2-7, with unresolved D. The CDR3 runs 13 residues. With 0 bases removed from V and 3 bases from J, the gap between germline ends came to 9 bases. CDR1 and CDR2 from the germline V gene are DFQATT and SNEGSKA (reference sequence). CDR3 loop: CSARDRTDYEQYF. The CDR3 DNA reads as TGCAGTGCTAGAGATCGCACAGACTACGAGCAGTACTTC.

The chain is built from TRBV19 and TRBJ2-7, with D tentatively TRBD2 (6 bases). V lost 3 bases to trimming and J lost 2 bases, with 11 bases between them. The CDR3 length is 14 residues. CDR1 and CDR2 from the germline V gene are LNHDA and SQIVND (reference sequence). The CDR3 spells CASSIGGSAYEQYF. CDR3 nucleotide sequence: TGTGCCAGTAGTATCGGGGGATCGGCCTACGAGCAGTACTTC.

This clonotype has only a few counts. The rearrangement uses TRBV11-2 and TRBJ1-4; D might be TRBD1 (6 bases). This CDR3 is 15 amino acids long. The V gene's germline CDR1 is SGHAT and CDR2 FQNNGV. Trimming removed 4 bases at V and 8 bases at J, with 17 bases between. The CDR3 region has the DNA TGTGCCAGCAGCTCGTCGGACAGCTTCGGGGAAAAACTGTTTTTT. This gives the protein CASSSSDSFGEKLFF.

CDR3 sequence: CASSRQDLNTEAFF. The CDR3 bases are TGTGCCAGCAGCCGACAGGACCTGAACACTGAAGCTTTCTTT. The chain uses TRBV3-1 and TRBJ1-1; D may be TRBD1 (6 bases). The CDR3 has 14 residues. V was shortened by 4 bases and J by 0 bases, with 9 bases between the two germline ends. Germline V gene data show CDR1 as LGHDT and CDR2 as YNNKEL (reference sequence).

This clonotype was seen a few times. The genes are TRBV5-4 and TRBJ2-5; 7 bases map to TRBD1. The CDR3 extends over 14 amino acids. The germline V gene has CDR1 SGHNT and CDR2 YYREEE (reference sequence). Trimming took 9 bases from V and 1 from J; bases not matched to a gene: 9. This CDR3 is CATLRGTAQETQYF. The CDR3 DNA reads TGTGCCACCCTCCGTGGGACAGCCCAAGAGACCCAGTACTTC.

The J gene is TRBJ2-2, the V gene TRBV4-3; 10 nucleotides match TRBD2. With 4 bases clipped from V and 7 bases from J, the junction kept 12 bases outside the gene matches. The germline V gene encodes CDR1 LGHNA and CDR2 YSLEER. The CDR3 spans 17 residues. CDR3 in amino acids: CASSLSTGAGGIGELFF. The CDR3 DNA follows: TGCGCCAGCAGCCTCTCTACCGGAGCGGGAGGGATCGGGGAGCTGTTTTTT.

This clonotype showed up just a few times. This chain joins TRBV5-1 and TRBJ1-4; 7 bases align to TRBD1. With 4 bases clipped from V and 5 bases from J, the junction kept 8 bases outside the gene matches. The CDR3 has 15 amino acids. From germline, CDR1 is SGHRS and CDR2 YFSETQ. The CDR3 DNA reads as TGCGCCAGCAGCCTACAGGGGTCGGAGAATGAAAAACTGTTTTTT. Its protein is CASSLQGSENEKLFF.

V is TRBV28 and J is TRBJ2-1, with 8 bases lining up with TRBD2. The V and J ends lost 2 bases and 6 bases, in that order; junction bases with no gene match: 6. Germline values: CDR1 MDHEN, CDR2 SYDVKM. The CDR3 runs 15 residues. The CDR3 sequence is CASSLGLASRNEQFF. Written as DNA, the CDR3 is TGTGCCAGCAGTTTAGGACTAGCTTCTCGCAATGAGCAGTTCTTC.

The chain combines TRBV24-1 with TRBJ2-7; tentatively, D is TRBD1 (5 bases). Germline values: CDR1 KGHDR, CDR2 SFDVKD. V lost 5 bases, J lost 1 base, and 14 bases lay in between. CDR3 length: 15 amino acids. This CDR3 reads CATSVRRPGSYEQYF. CDR3 sequence (DNA): TGTGCCACCAGTGTAAGGCGGCCAGGGTCCTACGAGCAGTACTTC.

V usage is TRBV9 and J usage is TRBJ2-5; D is unresolved. The CDR3 runs to 17 residues. Germline V gene sequence: CDR1 SGDLS, CDR2 YYNGEE. V was cut by 0 bases and J by 5 bases, with 20 bases left in between. CDR3 bases: TGTGCCAGCAGCGTAGGAGCGAGTAGTAGGGCCCCGGAGACCCAGTACTTC. Amino acids: CASSVGASSRAPETQYF.

This clonotype was detected only a few times. J is TRBJ1-1 and V is TRBV4-2; D gene unclear. V dropped 1 base and J dropped 4 bases, with 19 bases sitting between them. Germline CDR1 is LGHNA and CDR2 is YNFKEQ. This CDR3 is built from 17 residues. CDR3 bases: TGTGCCAGCAGCCAAGGAATCGGGGTTCCGTCGGTCACTGAAGCTTTCTTT. It translates to CASSQGIGVPSVTEAFF.

This clonotype occurred a few times. This chain connects TRBV29-1 to TRBJ2-5, with D unclear. The V gene's germline CDR1 is SQVTM and CDR2 ANQGSEA. Between the trimmed V and J ends, which lost 4 bases and 5 bases, there was a span of 8 bases. This CDR3 is 11 amino acids long. DNA for the CDR3: TGCAGCGTTGGTCCCGAGGAGACCCAGTACTTC. It translates to CSVGPEETQYF. Full variable domain (outside the CDR3, taken from reference TRBV29-1 and TRBJ2-5): SAVISQKPSRDICQRGTSLTIQCQVDSQVTMMFWYRQQPGQSLTLIATANQGSEATYESGFVIDKFPISRPNLTFSTLTVSNMSPEDSSIYLCSVGPEETQYFGPGTRLLVL.

The DNA for the CDR3 is TGTGCCACCAGCAGAGCCGGGGGCGGGATGGACAATGAGCAGTTCTTC. This codes for CATSRAGGGMDNEQFF. The V call is TRBV15, the J call TRBJ2-1; TRBD1 or TRBD2 may be the D gene (6 bases each). The CDR3 runs 16 residues. With 1 base removed from V and 5 bases from J, the gap between germline ends came to 15 bases. The germline V gene has CDR1 LNHNV and CDR2 YYDKDF (reference sequence). The variable domain in full, completed from reference TRBV15 and TRBJ2-1, reads DAMVIQNPRYQVTQFGKPVTLSCSQTLNHNVMYWYQQKSSQAPKLLFHYYDKDFNNEADTPDNFQSRRPNTSFCFLDIRSPGLGDTAMYLCATSRAGGGMDNEQFFGPGTRLTVL.

This sequence joins TRBV4-2 and TRBJ2-3; the D is unclear. This CDR3 is 20 amino acids long. Germline CDR1 LGHNA, CDR2 YNFKEQ. V shed 2 bases and J shed 7 bases, with 31 bases lying between them. The CDR3 spells CASSQFSRWDILHILHTQYF. The CDR3 bases are TGTGCCAGCAGCCAATTTTCCCGCTGGGATATTCTCCACATTTTGCATACGCAGTATTTT.

The V and J genes are TRBV9 and TRBJ2-5; 9 positions match TRBD1. Germline V gene sequence: CDR1 SGDLS, CDR2 YYNGEE. This CDR3 region has 15 residues. J gave up 2 bases and V 2 bases, and 4 bases lay outside the gene matches. The CDR3, as DNA: TGTGCCAGCAGCGTCGGGACAGGGTCACAAGAGACCCAGTACTTC. This encodes CASSVGTGSQETQYF.

This clonotype occurred a few times. The CDR3: CASSLAGLGVTEAFF. The CDR3 bases are TGTGCCAGCAGTTTAGCGGGACTGGGGGTCACTGAAGCTTTCTTT. This chain joins TRBV27 and TRBJ1-1; D perhaps matches TRBD1 (5 bases). The V end lost 2 bases, the J end lost 4 bases, and 14 bases lay between the germline ends. This CDR3 has 15 residues. Germline lookup yields CDR1 MNHEY and CDR2 SMNVEV (reference sequence).

The chain couples TRBV7-8 to TRBJ2-3, with TRBD2 matching over 10 bases. J was trimmed by 0 bases and V by 3 bases; bases with no gene match: 12. This CDR3 has 19 amino acids. CDR1 and CDR2 (germline): SGHVS, FQNEAQ. Written as DNA, the CDR3 is TGTGCCAGCAGCTTTCCAGCGGGAGGGCACGAAACTAGCACAGATACGCAGTATTTT. This codes for CASSFPAGGHETSTDTQYF. The whole variable domain, filled in from reference TRBV7-8 and TRBJ2-3, reads GAGVSQSPRYKVAKRGQDVALRCDPISGHVSLFWYQQALGQGPEFLTYFQNEAQLDKSGLPSDRFFAERPEGSVSTLKIQRTQQEDSAVYLCASSFPAGGHETSTDTQYFGPGTRLTVL.

This clonotype was picked up a small number of times. The chain couples TRBV3-1 to TRBJ2-7; D ambiguous. Germline CDR1 and CDR2: LGHDT and YNNKEL (reference sequence). This CDR3 is built from 15 residues. V shed 3 bases and J shed 4 bases, with 16 bases lying between them. The CDR3 DNA reads as TGTGCCAGCAGCCACCCTAATTCGGGCCCTTACGAGCAGTACTTC. It encodes CASSHPNSGPYEQYF.

There are a few counts of this clonotype. CDR3 in amino acids: CASSDRVGGSTDTQYF. CDR3 nucleotide sequence: TGTGCCAGCAGCGATAGGGTGGGCGGTAGCACAGATACGCAGTATTTT. This sequence joins TRBV9 and TRBJ2-3; D remains unclear. The germline gives CDR1 SGDLS, CDR2 YYNGEE. The CDR3 consists of 16 residues. V gave up 3 bases and J gave up 0 bases, with 14 bases separating them. The full variable domain, rest sourced from reference TRBV9 and TRBJ2-3, is DSGVTQTPKHLITATGQRVTLRCSPRSGDLSVYWYQQSLDQGLQFLIQYYNGEERAKGNILERFSAQQFPDLHSELNLSSLELGDSALYFCASSDRVGGSTDTQYFGPGTRLTVL.